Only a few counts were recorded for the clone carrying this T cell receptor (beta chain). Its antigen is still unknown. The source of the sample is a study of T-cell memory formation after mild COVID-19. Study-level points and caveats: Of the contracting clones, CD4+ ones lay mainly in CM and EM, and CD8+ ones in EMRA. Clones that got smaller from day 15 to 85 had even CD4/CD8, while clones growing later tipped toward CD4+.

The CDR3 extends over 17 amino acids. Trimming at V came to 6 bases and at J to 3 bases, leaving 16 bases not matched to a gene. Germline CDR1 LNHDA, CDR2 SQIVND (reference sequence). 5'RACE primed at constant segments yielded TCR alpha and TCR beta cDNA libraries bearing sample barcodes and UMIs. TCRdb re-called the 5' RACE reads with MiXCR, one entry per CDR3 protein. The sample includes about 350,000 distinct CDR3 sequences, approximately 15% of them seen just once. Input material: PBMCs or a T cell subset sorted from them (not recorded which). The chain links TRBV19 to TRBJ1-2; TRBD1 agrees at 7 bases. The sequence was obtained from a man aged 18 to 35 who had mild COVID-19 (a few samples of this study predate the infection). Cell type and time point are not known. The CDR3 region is CASRSRDSPPWDYGYTF. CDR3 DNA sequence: TGTGCCAGTAGATCGCGGGACAGCCCCCCATGGGACTATGGCTACACCTTC.